Listed here are 14 T cell receptor beta chains from one sample, sequenced in a study of blood T cells in healthy people across ages. The authors ran a second PCR of about 6 to 11 cycles using a sample-barcoded 5' primer and a J-beta primer mix. In TCRdb, the 5' RACE reads were re-called with MiXCR into one record per CDR3 protein. Here the sample spans 700,000 to 850,000 distinct CDR3 sequences, around half being singletons. Sequencing was carried out using blood. The origin of the receptors is a man aged 80 or over in good health.

This clonotype was seen repeatedly, ten times or more. The chain recombines TRBV12-3 or TRBV12-4 with TRBJ2-1; 11 bases fit TRBD2. Unmatched junction bases numbered 16, after V lost 3 bases and J lost 6 bases. The CDR3 runs 19 residues. DNA of the CDR3: TGTGCCAGCAGTTTCTTTGGGCTAGCGGGGGGCCGCACGGGCAATGAGCAGTTCTTC. Protein: CASSFFGLAGGRTGNEQFF.

This clonotype appeared a few times. This rearrangement joins TRBV9 to TRBJ2-3; D remains ambiguous. In germline, CDR1 is SGDLS, CDR2 YYNGEE. The V end lost 5 bases, the J end lost 14 bases, and 15 bases lay between the germline ends. This CDR3 is 11 amino acids long. The CDR3 coding sequence is TGTGCCAGCAGTGTCTCCGGATACGCGTATTTT. Translating gives CASSVSGYAYF.

In this sample, this clonotype turned up a few times. V is TRBV11-3 and J is TRBJ2-1; D is ambiguous. V was pared by 5 bases and J by 5 bases, with 7 bases between. Germline values: CDR1 SGHNT, CDR2 YENEEA. This CDR3 is built from 12 residues. The CDR3 reads CASSRNDNEQFF. CDR3 in DNA: TGTGCCAGCAGCCGGAACGACAATGAGCAGTTCTTC.

J is TRBJ2-5 and V is TRBV6-2 or TRBV6-3; 7 bases agree with TRBD2. V lost 2 bases, J lost 4 bases, and 4 bases stayed unmatched. Germline V gene data show CDR1 as MNHEY and CDR2 as SVGEGT. This CDR3 spans 14 amino acids. The CDR3 sequence is CASSYPWGGETQYF. CDR3 sequence (DNA): TGTGCCAGCAGTTACCCGTGGGGGGGAGAGACCCAGTACTTC.

The sample holds one count of this clonotype. V usage is TRBV5-4 and J usage is TRBJ2-5; the D gene is possibly TRBD2 (6 bases). Germline V CDR1 and CDR2: SGHNT, YYREEE (reference sequence). The V and J ends lost 4 bases and 4 bases respectively, with 20 bases between them. The CDR3 loop spans 16 amino acids. The CDR3 DNA is TGTGCCAGCAGCCCGATCCGGGCCCTGGGAGGAGAGACCCAGTACTTC. Amino acid sequence: CASSPIRALGGETQYF.

The V and J genes are TRBV3-1 and TRBJ2-7; D tentatively fits TRBD1 or TRBD2 (6 bases each). CDR3 length: 13 amino acids. V gave up 3 bases and J gave up 6 bases, with 12 bases separating them. Germline CDR1 LGHDT, CDR2 YNNKEL (reference sequence). The CDR3 reads CASSHTGAIEQYF. In DNA, the CDR3 is TGTGCCAGCAGCCATACGGGGGCAATCGAGCAGTACTTC.

The chain combines TRBV7-6 with TRBJ1-2; 9 bases agree with TRBD1. The germline V gene encodes CDR1 SGHVS and CDR2 FNYEAQ. With 5 bases clipped from V and 8 bases from J, the junction kept 9 bases outside the gene matches. This CDR3 contains 14 residues. The CDR3 region is CASSPGQGVWGYTF. The CDR3, as DNA: TGTGCCAGCAGCCCGGGACAGGGTGTGTGGGGCTACACCTTC. The complete variable domain, with remaining parts taken from reference TRBV7-6 and TRBJ1-2, reads GAGVSQSPRYKVTKRGQDVALRCDPISGHVSLYWYRQALGQGPEFLTYFNYEAQQDKSGLPNDRFSAERPEGSISTLTIQRTEQRDSAMYRCASSPGQGVWGYTFGSGTRLTVV.

The chain combines TRBV7-2 with TRBJ2-2, with D maybe TRBD2 (5 bases). The CDR3 sequence is 15 residues long. The germline V and J ends were trimmed by 0 bases and 2 bases, with 7 bases remaining between them. CDR1 is SGHTA and CDR2 is FQGNSA in the germline V gene. The CDR3 spells CASSLAAVNTGELFF. The CDR3 DNA is TGTGCCAGCAGCTTAGCAGCGGTAAACACCGGGGAGCTGTTTTTT.

The chain employs TRBV28 and TRBJ2-4; D possibly corresponds to TRBD2 (6 bases). This CDR3 is 18 amino acids long. V lost 3 bases and J 0 bases, leaving 18 bases between the germline ends. Per the germline V gene, CDR1 is MDHEN and CDR2 is SYDVKM. The CDR3 DNA follows: TGTGCCAGCAGTTTGGGTGCAGGGAGGTCTGGAGCCAAAAACATTCAGTACTTC. Amino acids: CASSLGAGRSGAKNIQYF.

This clonotype was seen a single time. The chain carries TRBV27 and TRBJ2-5; 13 bases align to TRBD2. V lost 5 bases and J lost 11; bases outside the gene matches: 11. The CDR3 extends over 15 amino acids. The germline V gene has CDR1 MNHEY and CDR2 SMNVEV (reference sequence). This chain's CDR3 is CASSPGLAGDREQYF. The CDR3, as DNA: TGTGCCAGCAGTCCCGGACTAGCGGGAGATCGGGAGCAGTACTTC.

This chain joins TRBV2 and TRBJ2-1; a possible D gene is TRBD2 (5 bases). V was cut by 7 bases and J by 3 bases, with 13 bases left in between. The CDR3 runs to 14 residues. Germline V CDR1 and CDR2: SNHLY, FYNNEI. In DNA, the CDR3 is TGTGCCAGCACGCGGGCCAAACTCTACAATGAGCAGTTCTTC. It encodes CASTRAKLYNEQFF.

This clonotype was seen a few times. The rearrangement uses TRBV7-6 and TRBJ2-7, with 8 bases fitting TRBD1. J lost 2 bases, V lost 4 bases, and 4 bases had no gene match. The V gene's germline CDR1 is SGHVS and CDR2 FNYEAQ. The CDR3 is made up of 14 amino acids. Here the CDR3 reads CASSSLTGAYEQYF. The CDR3 DNA follows: TGTGCCAGCAGCTCGCTGACAGGGGCCTACGAGCAGTACTTC. Using reference TRBV7-6 and TRBJ2-7 for the parts outside the CDR3, the full variable domain is GAGVSQSPRYKVTKRGQDVALRCDPISGHVSLYWYRQALGQGPEFLTYFNYEAQQDKSGLPNDRFSAERPEGSISTLTIQRTEQRDSAMYRCASSSLTGAYEQYFGPGTRLTVT.

The chain uses TRBV29-1 and TRBJ2-7; D is unresolved. The V end lost 4 bases, the J end lost 3 bases, and 10 bases lay between the germline ends. Germline V CDR1 and CDR2: SQVTM, ANQGSEA. CDR3 length: 12 amino acids. The CDR3 DNA sequence: TGCAGCGTTGTGGCAGGAAACTACGAGCAGTACTTC. Its protein product is CSVVAGNYEQYF.

The CDR3: CASSPEANSPLHF. As DNA, the CDR3 is TGTGCCAGCAGCCCAGAGGCCAATTCACCCCTCCACTTT. V and J are TRBV7-2 and TRBJ1-6; no firm D call. There are 13 residues in the CDR3. Germline CDR1 reads SGHTA; CDR2 reads FQGNSA. Deletions cut 5 bases from V and 7 bases from J, with 9 bases between.